This T cell receptor (beta chain) was found in a study of response to subunit inactivated influenza vaccine. The study's findings and limits: The authors proposed limited new T cell recruitment per seasonal influenza vaccination.

This clonotype has at least ten counts. As yet, its antigen is unknown. Each CDR3 protein gets one entry after TCRdb re-called the RT-PCR reads with MiXCR. Altogether under 800,000 distinct CDR3 sequences are present, roughly 13% being singletons, with the ten largest covering approximately 7%. The CDR3 is 11 residues long. V gave up 3 bases and J gave up 11 bases, with 9 bases separating them. V and J are TRBV12-3 or TRBV12-4 and TRBJ2-3; D is unclear. The clonotype was recovered from a man aged 50-59 years who received an inactivated influenza vaccine. The sample here was PBMCs from blood, taken approximately 15 days before vaccination. In nucleotides, the CDR3 is TGTGCCAGCAGTTTGCTCGTTGAGCAGTATTTT. Its protein is CASSLLVEQYF.